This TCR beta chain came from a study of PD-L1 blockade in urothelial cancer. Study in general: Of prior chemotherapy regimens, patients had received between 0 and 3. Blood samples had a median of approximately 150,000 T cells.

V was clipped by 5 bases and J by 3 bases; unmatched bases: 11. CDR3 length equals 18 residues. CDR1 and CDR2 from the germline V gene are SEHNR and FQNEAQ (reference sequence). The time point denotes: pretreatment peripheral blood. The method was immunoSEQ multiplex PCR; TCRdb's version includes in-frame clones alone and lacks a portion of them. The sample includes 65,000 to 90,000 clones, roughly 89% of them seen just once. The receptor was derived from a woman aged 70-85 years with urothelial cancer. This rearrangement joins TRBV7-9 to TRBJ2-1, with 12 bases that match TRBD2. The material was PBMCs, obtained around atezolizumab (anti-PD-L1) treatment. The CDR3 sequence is CASSVSKVTSGGYNEQFF. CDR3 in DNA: TGTGCCAGCAGCGTCTCGAAGGTGACTAGCGGGGGCTACAATGAGCAGTTCTTC.